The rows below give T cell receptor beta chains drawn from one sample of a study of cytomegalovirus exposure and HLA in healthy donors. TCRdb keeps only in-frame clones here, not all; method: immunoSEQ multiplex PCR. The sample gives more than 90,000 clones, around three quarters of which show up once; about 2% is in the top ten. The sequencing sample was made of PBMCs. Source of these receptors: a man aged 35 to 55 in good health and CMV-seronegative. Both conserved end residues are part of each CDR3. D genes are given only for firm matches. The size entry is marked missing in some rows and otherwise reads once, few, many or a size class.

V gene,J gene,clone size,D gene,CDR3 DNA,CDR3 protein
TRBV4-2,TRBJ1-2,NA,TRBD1,TGTGCCAGCAGCCAAGTTTTTGGGACAGGGGACCTGCCTGGCTACACCTTC,CASSQVFGTGDLPGYTF
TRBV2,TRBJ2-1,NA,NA,TGTGCCAGCAAGGCAGGGACTGCAGAGGTCTTC,CASKAGTAEVF
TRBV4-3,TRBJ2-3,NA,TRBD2,TGCGCCAGCAGCCAAGGACTAGCGGGGGGTCCCTTGGTTCAAGGTACGCAGTATTTT,CASSQGLAGGPLVQGTQYF
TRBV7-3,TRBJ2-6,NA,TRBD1,TGTGCCAGCAGCTTAAACAGGGGGCTAGGGGCCAACGTCCTGACTTTC,CASSLNRGLGANVLTF
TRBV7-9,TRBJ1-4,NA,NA,TGTTCCAGCAGCCAAAATTTCTATGAACTGTTTTTT,CSSSQNFYELFF
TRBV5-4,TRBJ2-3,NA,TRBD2,TGTGCCAGCAGCTTGGATAGCGGGAAGTTAGATACGCAGTATTTT,CASSLDSGKLDTQYF
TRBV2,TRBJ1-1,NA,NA,TGTGCCAGCACCTTCGGGAAAGGTTGGGACACTGAAGCTTTCTTT,CASTFGKGWDTEAFF
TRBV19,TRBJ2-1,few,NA,TGTGCCAGTAGTATCCAGGGCCCGCAGTACAATGAGCAGTTCTTC,CASSIQGPQYNEQFF
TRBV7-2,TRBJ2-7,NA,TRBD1,TGTGCCAGCAGCTTAGTAATTAGGCAGGGGGACCCCTACGAGCAGTACTTC,CASSLVIRQGDPYEQYF
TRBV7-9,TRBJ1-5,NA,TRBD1,TGTGCCAGCAGCCTCACAGGGGGCGGGAGTCAGCCCCAGCATTTT,CASSLTGGGSQPQHF
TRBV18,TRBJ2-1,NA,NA,TGTGCCAGCTCACCACTCGCGACCTCCGGAAGGGGTGAGCAGTTCTTC,CASSPLATSGRGEQFF
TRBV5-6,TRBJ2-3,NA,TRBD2,TGTGCCAGCAGCTTGGTGACTAGCGGGGGGGCGGGAGATACGCAGTATTTT,CASSLVTSGGAGDTQYF
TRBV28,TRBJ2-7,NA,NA,TGTGCCAGCAGTTTTCGGCCAGGGGGGCTTATTGAGCAGTACTTC,CASSFRPGGLIEQYF
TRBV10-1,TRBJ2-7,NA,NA,TGCGCCAGCGGGACATCCTCCTACGAGCAGTACTTC,CASGTSSYEQYF
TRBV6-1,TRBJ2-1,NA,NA,TGTGCCAGCAGTGTATTTGCGACTCTCTACAATGAGCAGTTCTTC,CASSVFATLYNEQFF
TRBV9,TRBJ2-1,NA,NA,TGTGCCAGCGGGGAATCACAGGGAAACTCCTACAATGAGCAGTTCTTC,CASGESQGNSYNEQFF
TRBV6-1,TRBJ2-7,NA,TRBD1,TGTGCCAGCAGTGAAGCGACAGGGACCCCCTACGAGCAGTACTTC,CASSEATGTPYEQYF
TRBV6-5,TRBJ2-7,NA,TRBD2,TGTGCCAGCAGTTTGAAGTCGGGGGGGGCCTACTACGAGCAGTACTTC,CASSLKSGGAYYEQYF
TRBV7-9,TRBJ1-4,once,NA,TGTTCCAGCAGCTTATGGTTCACTCCCCTGGAGAGTGAAAAACTGTTTTTT,CSSSLWFTPLESEKLFF
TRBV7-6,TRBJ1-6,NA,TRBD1,TGTGCCAGCAGCCGACGGGACAGGGGATCTCATTCACCCCTCCACTTT,CASSRRDRGSHSPLHF
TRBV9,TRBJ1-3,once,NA,TGTGCCAGCAGCGTAGTGGCAGGATCTGGAAACACCATATATTTT,CASSVVAGSGNTIYF
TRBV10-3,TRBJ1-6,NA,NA,TGTGCCATCAGTGAGTTTCAGGGCGTTGATTCACCCCTCCACTTT,CAISEFQGVDSPLHF
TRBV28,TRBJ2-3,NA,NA,TGTGCCAGCAGTTTATATCTCCCGCGGGGATCTAGCACAGATACGCAGTATTTT,CASSLYLPRGSSTDTQYF
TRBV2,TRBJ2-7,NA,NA,TGTGCCAGCAGTGAGGACCTCGGGGTGGGGCAGTACTTC,CASSEDLGVGQYF
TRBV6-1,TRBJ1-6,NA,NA,TGTGCCAGCAGTGAACAGAATTATAATTCACCCCTCCACTTT,CASSEQNYNSPLHF
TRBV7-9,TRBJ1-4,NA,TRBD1,TGTGCCAGCAGCTCGACAGGGGGTGGTGAAAAACTGTCTTTT,CASSSTGGGEKLSF
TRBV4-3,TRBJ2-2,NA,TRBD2,TGCGCCAGCAGCCAAGACGGGGGGGGGTATTCCGGGGAGCTGTTTTTT,CASSQDGGGYSGELFF
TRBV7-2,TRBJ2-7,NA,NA,TGTGCCAGCAGCTTAGGACCGATGGGGGGACTCGGCGAGCAGTACTTC,CASSLGPMGGLGEQYF
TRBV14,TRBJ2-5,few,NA,TGTGCCAGCAGCCAGTCGTTGGGGGCTGAGACCCAGTACTTC,CASSQSLGAETQYF
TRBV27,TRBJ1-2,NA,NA,TGTGCCAGCAGTTTGGTTTGGTGGGCAGGGAATAGTGGCTACACCTTC,CASSLVWWAGNSGYTF
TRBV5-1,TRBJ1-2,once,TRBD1,TGCGCCAGCAGCTTGAGGGGGCCTGTCGGCTACACCTTC,CASSLRGPVGYTF
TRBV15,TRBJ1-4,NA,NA,TGTGCCACCGGAAGACGGAGGACTAATGAAAAACTGTTTTTT,CATGRRRTNEKLFF
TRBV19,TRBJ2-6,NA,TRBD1,TGTGCCAGTGACTCCAGGGGACAGGGATTGCGTGGGGCCAACGTCCTGACTTTC,CASDSRGQGLRGANVLTF
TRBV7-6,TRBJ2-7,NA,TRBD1,TGTGCCAGCAGTCATATTCCGGGACAGGGAGACGAGCAGTACTTC,CASSHIPGQGDEQYF
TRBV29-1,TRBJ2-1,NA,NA,TGCAGCGTTGTGGTTAGCTCCTACAATGAGCAGTTCTTC,CSVVVSSYNEQFF
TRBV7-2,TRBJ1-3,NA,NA,TGTGCCAGCAGCTACCTAGTGACGGATGGAAACACCATATATTTT,CASSYLVTDGNTIYF
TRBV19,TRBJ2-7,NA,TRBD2,TGTGCCAGTAGTCTCCGACTAGCGCAAGTCTACGAGCAGTACTTC,CASSLRLAQVYEQYF
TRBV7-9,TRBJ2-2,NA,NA,TGTTCCAGCAGCTCTCAACCCCCCAGCGGAGATAACACCGGGGAGCTGTTTTTT,CSSSSQPPSGDNTGELFF
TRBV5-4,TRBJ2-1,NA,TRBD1,TGTGCCAGCAGCTTCGAAACAGGGGGCCCGCAGTTCTTC,CASSFETGGPQFF
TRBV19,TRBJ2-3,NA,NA,TGTGCCAGTAGTATAGTAGCCCCAGATACGCAGTATTTT,CASSIVAPDTQYF
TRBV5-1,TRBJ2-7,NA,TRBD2,TGCGCCAGCAGGTTGCTAGCGGGGGCCTACGAGCAGTACTTC,CASRLLAGAYEQYF
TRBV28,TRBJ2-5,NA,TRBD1,TGTGCCAGCAGCCACCAGCCCGGACAGGGGGAGGAGACCCAGTACTTC,CASSHQPGQGEETQYF
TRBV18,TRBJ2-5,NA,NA,TGTGCCAGCTCACCTGACAGCCTCTGGGAGACCCAGTACTTC,CASSPDSLWETQYF
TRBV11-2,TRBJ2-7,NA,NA,TGTGCCAGTAGCTTCCAGGGTTACGAGCAGTACTTC,CASSFQGYEQYF
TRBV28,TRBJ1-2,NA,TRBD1,TGTGCCAGCAGTTTATTAGGGGGCACGGGCTACACCTTC,CASSLLGGTGYTF
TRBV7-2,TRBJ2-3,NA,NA,TGTGCCAGCAGCTCTACCGGGACTTCCACAGATACGCAGTATTTT,CASSSTGTSTDTQYF
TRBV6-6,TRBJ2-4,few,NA,TGTGCCAGCACTGACGGAGCAGTAAACATTCAGTACTTC,CASTDGAVNIQYF
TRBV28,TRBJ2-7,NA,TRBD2,TGTGCCAGCAGATCCCCGGGGGGTTCCTACGAGCAGTACTTC,CASRSPGGSYEQYF